A single sample is the source of the 8 T cell receptor beta chains below, sequenced in a study of control samples from healthy donors and cancer patients. The data were produced by immunoSEQ multiplex PCR, yet TCRdb's version contains in-frame clones alone and is incomplete. The sample lists approximately 120,000 clones; approximately 92% were seen once. Sequenced: PBMCs. These receptors were collected from a man at least 80 years old with head and neck cancer.

The chain carries TRBV30 and TRBJ1-6, with TRBD1 matching 7 bases. Per germline, CDR1 GTSNPN and CDR2 SVGIG (reference sequence). The junction had 12 bases not matched to a gene; V was cut back by 2 bases and J by 8 bases. The CDR3 runs 16 residues. Here the CDR3 DNA reads TGTGCCTGGAGTCCTGGAACCGGGACAGCACATTCACCCCTCCACTTT. It codes for CAWSPGTGTAHSPLHF.

The sample holds one count of this clone. The chain combines TRBV19 with TRBJ2-7; TRBD1 matches at 7 bases. Unmatched junction bases numbered 13, after V lost 6 bases and J lost 2 bases. This CDR3 region has 16 residues. Germline loops: CDR1 LNHDA, CDR2 SQIVND (reference sequence). The CDR3 protein is CASSIRVRGRAYEQYF. CDR3 sequence (DNA): TGTGCCAGTAGCATAAGGGTGAGGGGGCGAGCCTACGAGCAGTACTTC.

The chain employs TRBV18 and TRBJ1-3; no firm D call. CDR1 and CDR2 from the germline V gene are KGHSH and LQKENI. The ends were cut back, 2 bases at V and 5 bases at J, with 7 bases in the middle. The CDR3 totals 13 residues. In DNA form, the CDR3 reads TGTGCCAGCTCACCAGGCAGCAGAAACACCATATATTTT. Translation gives CASSPGSRNTIYF.

The genes are TRBV25-1 and TRBJ1-3, with D unclear. V was cut by 8 bases and J by 0 bases, with 2 bases left in between. CDR1 and CDR2 (germline): MGHDK, SYGVNS. The CDR3 contains 11 residues. The CDR3 DNA reads as TGTGCCAGCTACTCTGGAAACACCATATATTTT. It is translated as CASYSGNTIYF.

The CDR3 loop reads CASSYDSWSTQYF. In nucleotides, the CDR3 is TGTGCCAGCAGTTACGACAGCTGGAGTACGCAGTATTTT. This chain joins TRBV6-2 or TRBV6-3 and TRBJ2-3, with D perhaps TRBD1 (5 bases). CDR3 length equals 13 residues. Per the germline V gene, CDR1 is MNHEY and CDR2 is SVGEGT. Trimming removed 2 bases from V and 8 bases from J, with 11 bases in between.

The chain couples TRBV4-1 to TRBJ1-2; D perhaps matches TRBD1 (6 bases). The V gene's germline CDR1 is MGHRA and CDR2 YSYEKL. The CDR3 is 15 amino acids. V was pared by 4 bases and J by 2 bases, with 14 bases between. CDR3 protein: CASSLSQGQNYGYTF. The CDR3, as DNA: TGCGCCAGCAGCCTCTCGCAGGGACAAAACTATGGCTACACCTTC.

This clone was observed once. The rearrangement uses TRBV5-6 and TRBJ2-2, with D perhaps TRBD1 (6 bases). This CDR3 has 15 amino acids. Germline V CDR1 and CDR2: SGHDT, YYEEEE. The V end lost 2 bases, the J end lost 4 bases, and 12 bases lay between the germline ends. CDR3: CASSFRQEITGELFF. In DNA form, the CDR3 reads TGTGCCAGCAGCTTCCGACAGGAGATCACCGGGGAGCTGTTTTTT.

The chain employs TRBV29-1 and TRBJ2-7; 7 bases are shared with TRBD2. V gave up 3 bases and J gave up 1 base; unmatched junction bases: 6. The CDR3 is 14 amino acids. Germline V lookup: CDR1 SQVTM, CDR2 ANQGSEA. The CDR3 sequence: CSVESWGGSYEQYF. The CDR3, as DNA: TGCAGCGTTGAGTCGTGGGGGGGGTCCTACGAGCAGTACTTC.